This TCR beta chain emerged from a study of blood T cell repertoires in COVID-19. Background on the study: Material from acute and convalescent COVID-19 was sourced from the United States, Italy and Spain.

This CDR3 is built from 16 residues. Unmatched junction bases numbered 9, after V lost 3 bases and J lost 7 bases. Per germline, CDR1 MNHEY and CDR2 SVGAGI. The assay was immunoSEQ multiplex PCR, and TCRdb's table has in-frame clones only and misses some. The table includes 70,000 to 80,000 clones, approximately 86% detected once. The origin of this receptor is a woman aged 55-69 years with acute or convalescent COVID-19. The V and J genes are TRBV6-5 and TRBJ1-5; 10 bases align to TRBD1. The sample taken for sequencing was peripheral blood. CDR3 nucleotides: TGTGCCAGCAGTTATCGCGACAGGGGGCCAAGGCAGCCCCAGCATTTT. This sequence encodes CASSYRDRGPRQPQHF.